This TCR beta chain appears in the sequencing data of a study of T cells in Graves' hyperthyroidism and ophthalmopathy. Amplified regions were TCR beta CDR3 sequences from RNA transcripts. First-round RT-PCR targeting the TCR CDR3 was performed with the HTBI primer set. From the multiplex PCR reads, TCRdb called clonotypes with MiXCR, one entry per CDR3 protein. The sample holds about 560,000 distinct CDR3 sequences, more than 45% seen once. V dropped 3 bases and J dropped 4 bases, with 10 bases sitting between them. This CDR3 spans 14 amino acids. Graves' hyperthyroidism was deemed stable absent ophthalmopathy progression within 18 months. Among the patients, aged 18 to 65, hyperthyroidism was newly diagnosed and had lasted under 2 months.

The V call is TRBV12-3 or TRBV12-4, the J call TRBJ1-5, with D unresolved. This receptor was taken from a woman between 18 and 29 years old with Graves' hyperthyroidism. The sample was peripheral blood or thyroid tissue (not recorded which). CDR3 sequence: CASSFQPINQPQHF. In nucleotides, the CDR3 is TGTGCCAGCAGTTTTCAGCCGATAAATCAGCCCCAGCATTTT.